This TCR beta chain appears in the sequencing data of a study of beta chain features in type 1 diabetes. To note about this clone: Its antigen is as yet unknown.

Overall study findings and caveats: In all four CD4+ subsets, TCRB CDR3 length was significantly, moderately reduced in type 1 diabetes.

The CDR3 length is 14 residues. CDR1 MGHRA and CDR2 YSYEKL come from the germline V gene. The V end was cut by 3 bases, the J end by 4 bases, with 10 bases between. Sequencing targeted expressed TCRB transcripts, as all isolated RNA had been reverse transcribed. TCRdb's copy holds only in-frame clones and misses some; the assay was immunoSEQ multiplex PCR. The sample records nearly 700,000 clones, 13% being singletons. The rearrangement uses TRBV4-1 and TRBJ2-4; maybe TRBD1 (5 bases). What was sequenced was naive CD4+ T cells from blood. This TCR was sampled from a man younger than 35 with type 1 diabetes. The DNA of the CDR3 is TGCGCCAGCAGCCAGGTCGACAGAAAAAACATTCAGTACTTC. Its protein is CASSQVDRKNIQYF.